Shown below are 25 T cell receptor beta chains from a single sample sequenced in a study of shared clonotypes between healthy human individuals. Sequenced by immunoSEQ multiplex PCR; TCRdb stores in-frame clones only, minus some. Among about 1.5 million clones listed, 98% were seen once. The sample was naive CD4+ T cells sorted from blood. Subset described: CD45RA+ positively selected. These receptors were taken from a man younger than 40 in good health.

The chain employs TRBV28 and TRBJ1-2, with D possibly matching TRBD1 (5 bases). Between the trimmed V and J ends, which lost 2 bases and 7 bases, there was a span of 14 bases. The CDR3 length is 14 residues. Germline loops: CDR1 MDHEN, CDR2 SYDVKM. CDR3 sequence: CASSLRGLLIGYTF. In DNA form, the CDR3 reads TGTGCCAGCAGTTTACGGGGACTTCTAATTGGCTACACCTTC.

This rearrangement joins TRBV28 to TRBJ1-1, with D possibly matching TRBD1 (5 bases). V shed 6 bases and J shed 8 bases, with 19 bases lying between them. Germline CDR1 MDHEN, CDR2 SYDVKM. This CDR3 has 14 amino acids. The DNA of the CDR3 is TGTGCCAGCAGACGCGTAGGGAGGGGCCCCGAAGCTTTCTTT. Its protein is CASRRVGRGPEAFF.

The chain uses TRBV6-5 and TRBJ1-5; D remains unclear. CDR3 size: 15 residues. V lost 2 bases and J 1 base, leaving 9 bases between the germline ends. Germline assignment: CDR1 MNHEY and CDR2 SVGAGI. The CDR3 protein is CASSYDKDSNQPQHF. For the CDR3, the DNA is TGTGCCAGCAGTTACGACAAGGACAGCAATCAGCCCCAGCATTTT.

The rearrangement links TRBV7-9 to TRBJ2-7, with 13 positions matching TRBD2. Per germline, CDR1 SEHNR and CDR2 FQNEAQ (reference sequence). J was trimmed by 4 bases and V by 1 base; bases with no gene match: 7. CDR3 length equals 17 residues. The CDR3 reads CASSLGGLAGLYYEQYF. CDR3 nucleotides: TGTGCCAGCAGCTTAGGGGGACTAGCGGGATTATATTACGAGCAGTACTTC. Based on the CDR3 plus reference TRBV7-9 and TRBJ2-7, the full variable domain is DTGVSQNPRHKITKRGQNVTFRCDPISEHNRLYWYRQTLGQGPEFLTYFQNEAQLEKSRLLSDRFSAERPKGSFSTLEIQRTEQGDSAMYLCASSLGGLAGLYYEQYFGPGTRLTVT.

The rearrangement uses TRBV7-6 and TRBJ1-3; no reliable D call. V gave up 2 bases and J gave up 0 bases, with 14 bases separating them. The CDR3 is made up of 17 amino acids. CDR1 and CDR2 (germline): SGHVS, FNYEAQ. The CDR3 protein is CASSLNNLANSGNTIYF. CDR3 DNA sequence: TGTGCCAGCAGCTTAAATAATCTGGCAAACTCTGGAAACACCATATATTTT.

The V and J genes are TRBV14 and TRBJ1-1, with D possibly matching TRBD1 (5 bases). CDR3 size: 16 residues. Trimming left V 0 bases short and J 0 bases short, with 11 bases between. The V gene's germline CDR1 is SGHDN and CDR2 FVKESK. As DNA, the CDR3 is TGTGCCAGCAGCCAAGATTACACAGGCATGAACACTGAAGCTTTCTTT. As protein: CASSQDYTGMNTEAFF.

V gene TRBV2 combines with J gene TRBJ1-3, with 7 bases matching TRBD1. J lost 1 base, V lost 4 bases, and 16 bases had no gene match. The CDR3 runs 19 residues. Germline V gives CDR1 SNHLY, CDR2 FYNNEI. The CDR3 DNA follows: TGTGCCAGCAGTGTTAATCCGTGGGACAGTAAAGTTTCTGGAAACACCATATATTTT. Translation gives CASSVNPWDSKVSGNTIYF.

On this clone itself: Different DNA sequences within this sample yield the same CDR3. The rearrangement joins TRBV9 to TRBJ2-1; D unresolved. Trimming left V 0 bases short and J 2 bases short, with 6 bases between. The CDR3 is made up of 14 amino acids. Germline lookup yields CDR1 SGDLS and CDR2 YYNGEE. The CDR3 sequence: CASSVGGTYNEQFF. The DNA for the CDR3 is TGTGCCAGCAGCGTAGGCGGCACCTACAATGAGCAGTTCTTC. Looking up the rest from reference TRBV9 and TRBJ2-1 gives the full variable domain: DSGVTQTPKHLITATGQRVTLRCSPRSGDLSVYWYQQSLDQGLQFLIQYYNGEERAKGNILERFSAQQFPDLHSELNLSSLELGDSALYFCASSVGGTYNEQFFGPGTRLTVL.

The J gene is TRBJ2-1, the V gene TRBV5-4; 9 positions match TRBD2. Germline V gene sequence: CDR1 SGHNT, CDR2 YYREEE (reference sequence). The CDR3 runs 15 residues. V shed 2 bases and J 12 bases; nucleotides not matched to a gene: 12. The CDR3 is CASSFFLAGRKGQFF. The CDR3 DNA follows: TGTGCCAGCAGCTTTTTTCTAGCGGGGCGTAAGGGGCAGTTCTTC.

This chain links TRBV7-8 with TRBJ1-2; no clear D gene. Trimming pared 1 base from V and 4 bases from J, leaving 10 bases between. The CDR3 spans 14 residues. The V gene's germline CDR1 is SGHVS and CDR2 FQNEAQ. The CDR3 DNA is TGTGCCAGCAGCTTAGATTCAGTTCTCTATGGCTACACCTTC. This codes for CASSLDSVLYGYTF.

The chain is built from TRBV7-6 and TRBJ2-3; D ambiguous. Trimming took 6 bases from V and 0 from J, leaving 16 bases between them. The CDR3 is 16 amino acids. Germline lookup yields CDR1 SGHVS and CDR2 FNYEAQ. CDR3 nucleotides: TGTGCCAGCAGTCAGATGGGTACAACTAGCACAGATACGCAGTATTTT. Translated, it gives CASSQMGTTSTDTQYF.

This clone appeared a single time. The gene calls are TRBV5-1 and TRBJ2-3; D possibly corresponds to TRBD2 (6 bases). This CDR3 is built from 13 residues. Trimming shortened V by 5 bases and J by 5 bases, and 12 bases separated the two germline ends. CDR1 is SGHRS and CDR2 is YFSETQ in the germline V gene. DNA for the CDR3: TGCGCCAGCAGTCGGGACTTGCAAGATACGCAGTATTTT. As protein: CASSRDLQDTQYF.

The chain combines TRBV5-8 with TRBJ1-1; D is uncertain. CDR1 and CDR2 from the germline V gene are SGHTS and YDEGEE. Trimming took 0 bases from V and 3 from J, leaving 12 bases between them. There are 15 residues in the CDR3. The CDR3 bases are TGTGCCAGCAGCTTGGGCGCGTTCGGGGACACTGAAGCTTTCTTT. Its translation is CASSLGAFGDTEAFF.

Written as DNA, the CDR3 is TGCGCCAGCAGCTTCGGACTAGCGGGAGGGTTCACCGGGGAGCTGTTTTTT. Residues: CASSFGLAGGFTGELFF. The chain links TRBV5-1 to TRBJ2-2; TRBD2 matches 15 bases. V was pared by 2 bases and J by 4 bases, with 3 bases of the junction left unmatched. There are 17 residues in the CDR3. In germline, CDR1 is SGHRS, CDR2 YFSETQ.

The chain links TRBV18 to TRBJ2-7; tentatively, D is TRBD1 (6 bases). The V gene's germline CDR1 is KGHSH and CDR2 LQKENI. The CDR3 is 15 residues long. Trimming took 0 bases from V and 5 from J, leaving 14 bases between them. CDR3 nucleotide sequence: TGTGCCAGCTCACCACCCGGACAGCTAACCAACGAGCAGTACTTC. As protein: CASSPPGQLTNEQYF.

V usage is TRBV4-1 and J usage is TRBJ1-1, with D unresolved. The V and J ends lost 0 bases and 3 bases respectively, with 14 bases between them. Germline assignment: CDR1 MGHRA and CDR2 YSYEKL. The length of the CDR3 is 16 residues. This CDR3 is CASSQDRAGLDTEAFF. The CDR3 DNA is TGCGCCAGCAGCCAAGATCGAGCGGGGTTGGACACTGAAGCTTTCTTT.

V gene TRBV7-5 combines with J gene TRBJ2-1; TRBD2 is the table's D call, not checked against the DNA. TRBV7-5 is labeled a pseudogene. The CDR3 consists of 16 residues. The CDR3 reads CVRSETSGIRYNEQFF. The CDR3 DNA sequence: TGTGTCAGAAGCGAGACTAGCGGGATTCGATACAATGAGCAGTTCTTC.

V is TRBV19 and J is TRBJ1-1, with D possibly TRBD1 on 5 matching bases. In germline, CDR1 is LNHDA, CDR2 SQIVND (reference sequence). V was shortened by 3 bases and J by 3 bases, with 14 bases between the two germline ends. The CDR3 spans 15 residues. The CDR3 loop is CASSIGAGRDTEAFF. The CDR3 nucleotides read TGTGCCAGTAGTATCGGGGCAGGGAGGGACACTGAAGCTTTCTTT.

The chain joins TRBV6-5 to TRBJ2-7; 7 nucleotides align to TRBD2. CDR3 length equals 14 residues. CDR1 is MNHEY, CDR2 SVGAGI, per germline. The ends lost 2 bases at V and 7 bases at J; junction bases unmatched: 8. CDR3 DNA: TGTGCCAGCAGTTACGGCGGGACTACAAGGGAGCAGTACTTC. Its protein is CASSYGGTTREQYF.

The CDR3 DNA is TGTGCCAGCAGCTCAAGACAGGCTTCCTATAGCAATCAGCCCCAGCATTTT. This sequence encodes CASSSRQASYSNQPQHF. The genes are TRBV7-2 and TRBJ1-5; possibly TRBD1 for D (6 bases). In germline, CDR1 is SGHTA, CDR2 FQGNSA. The CDR3 has 17 residues. Trimming removed 4 bases at V and 0 bases at J, with 16 bases between.

The chain couples TRBV4-1 to TRBJ2-1; D remains ambiguous. V was pared by 8 bases and J by 6 bases, with 8 bases between. Germline CDR1 is MGHRA and CDR2 is YSYEKL. The CDR3 is 11 residues long. The CDR3 DNA is TGCGCCAGCTCGCTTGTCAATGAGCAGTTCTTC. Protein product: CASSLVNEQFF.

This sequence joins TRBV15 and TRBJ1-2; tentatively, D is TRBD1 (5 bases). CDR1 and CDR2 (germline): LNHNV, YYDKDF (reference sequence). This CDR3 comprises 15 residues. V was trimmed by 0 bases and J by 4 bases, leaving 12 bases between them. The CDR3 DNA is TGTGCCACCAGCAGAGATCGGGGGACGGGCTATGGCTACACCTTC. It yields the protein CATSRDRGTGYGYTF. Full variable domain (outside the CDR3, taken from reference TRBV15 and TRBJ1-2): DAMVIQNPRYQVTQFGKPVTLSCSQTLNHNVMYWYQQKSSQAPKLLFHYYDKDFNNEADTPDNFQSRRPNTSFCFLDIRSPGLGDTAMYLCATSRDRGTGYGYTFGSGTRLTVV.

V usage is TRBV4-1 and J usage is TRBJ2-7; 9 nucleotides match TRBD2. With V trimmed by 1 base and J by 5 bases, 18 bases remained unmatched. Looked up from germline, CDR1 is MGHRA and CDR2 is YSYEKL. The CDR3 extends over 19 amino acids. CDR3 nucleotides: TGCGCCAGCAGCCAAGTCAAGCGGGAGGTCTGGCTCCCCCCTCACGAGCAGTACTTC. This encodes CASSQVKREVWLPPHEQYF.

The CDR3 here is CASSLETGLAGNEQFF. CDR3 coding DNA: TGTGCCAGCAGCTTAGAAACGGGACTAGCGGGAAATGAGCAGTTCTTC. V usage is TRBV7-9 and J usage is TRBJ2-1, with TRBD2 matching 13 bases. J was trimmed by 7 bases and V by 1 base; bases with no gene match: 4. This CDR3 region has 16 residues. The germline gives CDR1 SEHNR, CDR2 FQNEAQ (reference sequence).

As for this clone: The sample holds other DNA sequences that translate to the same CDR3. The J gene is TRBJ2-7, the V gene TRBV9, with D perhaps TRBD2 (6 bases). The CDR3 spans 13 residues. Per germline, CDR1 SGDLS and CDR2 YYNGEE. The V end lost 0 bases, the J end lost 3 bases, and 7 bases lay between the germline ends. CDR3 in DNA: TGTGCCAGCAGCGTAGCGGGGGACTACGAGCAGTACTTC. As protein: CASSVAGDYEQYF.